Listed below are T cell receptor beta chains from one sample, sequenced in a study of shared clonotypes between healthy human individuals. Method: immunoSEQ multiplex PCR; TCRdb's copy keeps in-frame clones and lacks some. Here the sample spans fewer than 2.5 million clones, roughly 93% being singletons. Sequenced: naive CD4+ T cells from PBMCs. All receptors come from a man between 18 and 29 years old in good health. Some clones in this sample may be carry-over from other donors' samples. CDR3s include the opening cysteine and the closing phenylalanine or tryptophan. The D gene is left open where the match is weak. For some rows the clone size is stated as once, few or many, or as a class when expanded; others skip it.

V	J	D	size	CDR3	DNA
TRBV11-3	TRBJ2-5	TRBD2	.	CASSLAQRASGSPETQYF	TGTGCCAGCAGCTTAGCCCAACGGGCTAGCGGGAGCCCAGAGACCCAGTACTTC
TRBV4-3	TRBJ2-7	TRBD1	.	CASSQGRTGVLEQYF	TGCGCCAGCAGCCAAGGCAGGACAGGGGTGCTCGAGCAGTACTTC
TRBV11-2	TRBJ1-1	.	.	CASRSAFSVNTEAFF	TGTGCCAGCAGATCCGCTTTTTCAGTGAACACTGAAGCTTTCTTT
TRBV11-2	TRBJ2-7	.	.	CASSLSADYYEQYF	TGTGCCAGCAGCCTTAGCGCCGATTACTACGAGCAGTACTTC
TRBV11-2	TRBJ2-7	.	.	CASSGWPHEQYF	TGTGCCAGCTCGGGATGGCCCCACGAGCAGTACTTC
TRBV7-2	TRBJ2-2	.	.	CASSSANTGELFF	TGTGCCAGCAGCTCGGCGAACACCGGGGAGCTGTTTTTT
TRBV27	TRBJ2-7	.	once	CASSLTEGVKYF	TGTGCCAGCAGTTTGACCGAGGGGGTCAAGTACTTC
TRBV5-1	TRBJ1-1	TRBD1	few	CASSLTGATEAFF	TGCGCCAGCAGCCTAACAGGGGCCACTGAAGCTTTCTTT
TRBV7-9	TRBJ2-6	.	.	CASRVRDKPTGANVLTF	TGTGCCAGCAGGGTCCGGGACAAACCTACGGGGGCCAACGTCCTGACTTTC
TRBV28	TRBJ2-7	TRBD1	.	CASSTRDRGREQYF	TGTGCCAGCAGTACCCGGGACAGGGGGCGCGAGCAGTACTTC
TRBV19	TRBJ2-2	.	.	CASSIAQGSGELFF	TGTGCCAGTAGTATAGCACAGGGTAGCGGGGAGCTGTTTTTT
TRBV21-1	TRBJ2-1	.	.	CASSRAGLSYNEQFF	TGTGCCAGCTCCCGTGCGGGACTCTCCTACAATGAGCAGTTCTTC
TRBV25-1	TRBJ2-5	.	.	CASRRAGAQETQYF	TGTGCCAGCCGTAGGGCGGGGGCACAAGAGACCCAGTACTTC
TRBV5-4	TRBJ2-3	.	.	CASSFSGGRDTQYF	TGTGCCAGCAGCTTTTCAGGGGGGCGGGATACGCAGTATTTT
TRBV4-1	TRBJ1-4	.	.	CASSQFVQGPTNEKLFF	TGCGCCAGCAGCCAGTTCGTTCAGGGGCCAACTAATGAAAAACTGTTTTTT
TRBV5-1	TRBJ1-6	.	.	CASSLPGMNSPLHF	TGCGCCAGCAGCTTGCCAGGGATGAATTCACCCCTCCACTTT
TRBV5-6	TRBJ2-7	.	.	CASSQSPSSYEQYF	TGTGCCAGCAGCCAGAGCCCGAGCTCCTACGAGCAGTACTTC
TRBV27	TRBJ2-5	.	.	CASSFRQDKGTQYF	TGTGCCAGCAGTTTCAGACAGGATAAAGGGACCCAGTACTTC
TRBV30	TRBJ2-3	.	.	CAWRTTATDTQYF	TGTGCCTGGAGAACGACTGCCACAGATACGCAGTATTTT
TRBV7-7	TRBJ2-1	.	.	CASSLGTASYNEQFF	TGTGCCAGCAGCTTAGGGACGGCCTCCTACAATGAGCAGTTCTTC